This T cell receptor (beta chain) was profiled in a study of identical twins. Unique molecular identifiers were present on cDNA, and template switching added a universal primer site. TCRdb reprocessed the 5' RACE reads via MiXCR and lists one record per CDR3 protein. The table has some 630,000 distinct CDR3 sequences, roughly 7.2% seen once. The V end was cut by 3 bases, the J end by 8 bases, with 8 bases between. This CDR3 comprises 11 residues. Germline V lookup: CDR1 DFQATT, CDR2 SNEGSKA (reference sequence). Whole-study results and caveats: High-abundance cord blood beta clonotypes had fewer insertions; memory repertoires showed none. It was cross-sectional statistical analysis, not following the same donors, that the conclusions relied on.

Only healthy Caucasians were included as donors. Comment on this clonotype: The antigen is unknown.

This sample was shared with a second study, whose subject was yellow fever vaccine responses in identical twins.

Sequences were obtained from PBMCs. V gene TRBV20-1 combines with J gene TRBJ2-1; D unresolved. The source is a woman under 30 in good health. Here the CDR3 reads CSASQVDEQFF. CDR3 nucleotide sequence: TGCAGTGCTAGTCAGGTGGATGAGCAGTTCTTC.